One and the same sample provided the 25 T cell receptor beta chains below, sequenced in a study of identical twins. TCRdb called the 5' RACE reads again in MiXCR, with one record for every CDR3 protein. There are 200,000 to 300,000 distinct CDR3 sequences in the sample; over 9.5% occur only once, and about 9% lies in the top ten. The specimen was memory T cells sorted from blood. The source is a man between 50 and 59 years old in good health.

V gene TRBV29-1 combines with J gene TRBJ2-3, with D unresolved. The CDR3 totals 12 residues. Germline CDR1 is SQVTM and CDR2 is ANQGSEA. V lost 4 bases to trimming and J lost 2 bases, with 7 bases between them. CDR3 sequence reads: CSVVLDTDTQYF. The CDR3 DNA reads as TGCAGCGTTGTCCTAGACACAGATACGCAGTATTTT.

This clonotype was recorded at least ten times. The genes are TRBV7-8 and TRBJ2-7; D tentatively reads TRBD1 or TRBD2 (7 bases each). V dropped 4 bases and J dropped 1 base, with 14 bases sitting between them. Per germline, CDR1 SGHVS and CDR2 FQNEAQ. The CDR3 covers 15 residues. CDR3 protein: CASSSEAGQSYEQYF. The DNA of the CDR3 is TGTGCCAGCAGCTCCGAAGCGGGACAGTCCTACGAGCAGTACTTC.

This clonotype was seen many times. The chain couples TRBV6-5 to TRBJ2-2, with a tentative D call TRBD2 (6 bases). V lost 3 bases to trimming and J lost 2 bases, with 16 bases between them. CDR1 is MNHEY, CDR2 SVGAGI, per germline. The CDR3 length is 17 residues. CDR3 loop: CASSYTPMGGNTGELFF. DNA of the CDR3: TGTGCCAGCAGTTATACCCCCATGGGGGGAAACACCGGGGAGCTGTTTTTT.

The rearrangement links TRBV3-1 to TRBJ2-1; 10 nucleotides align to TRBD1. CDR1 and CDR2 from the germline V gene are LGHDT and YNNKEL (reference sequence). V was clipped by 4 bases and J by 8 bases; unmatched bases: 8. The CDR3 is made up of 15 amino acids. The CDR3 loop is CASSLAGTGAHEQFF. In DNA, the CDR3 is TGTGCCAGCAGCCTAGCCGGGACAGGGGCCCATGAGCAGTTCTTC.

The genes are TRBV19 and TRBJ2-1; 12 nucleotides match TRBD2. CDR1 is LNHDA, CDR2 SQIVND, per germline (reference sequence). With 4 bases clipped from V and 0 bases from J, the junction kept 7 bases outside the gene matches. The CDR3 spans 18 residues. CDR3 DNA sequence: TGTGCCAGTAGTAAACGACTAGCGGGGGCGAGCTCCTACAATGAGCAGTTCTTC. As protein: CASSKRLAGASSYNEQFF. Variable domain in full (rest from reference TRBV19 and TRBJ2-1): DGGITQSPKYLFRKEGQNVTLSCEQNLNHDAMYWYRQDPGQGLRLIYYSQIVNDFQKGDIAEGYSVSREKKESFPLTVTSAQKNPTAFYLCASSKRLAGASSYNEQFFGPGTRLTVL.

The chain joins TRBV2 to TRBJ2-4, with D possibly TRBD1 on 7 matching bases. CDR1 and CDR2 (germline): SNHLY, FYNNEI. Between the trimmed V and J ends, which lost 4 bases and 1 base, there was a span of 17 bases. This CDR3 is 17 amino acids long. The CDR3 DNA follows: TGTGCCAGCAGTGGTCGCAGGGGGACTGGGGCCAAAAACATTCAGTACTTC. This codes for CASSGRRGTGAKNIQYF.

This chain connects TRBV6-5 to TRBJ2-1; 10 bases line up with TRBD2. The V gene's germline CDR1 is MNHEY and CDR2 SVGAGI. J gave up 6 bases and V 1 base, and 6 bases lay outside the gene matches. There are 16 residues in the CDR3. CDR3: CASSYLTTSGRNEQFF. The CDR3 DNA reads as TGTGCCAGCAGTTACTTAACGACTAGCGGGCGCAATGAGCAGTTCTTC.

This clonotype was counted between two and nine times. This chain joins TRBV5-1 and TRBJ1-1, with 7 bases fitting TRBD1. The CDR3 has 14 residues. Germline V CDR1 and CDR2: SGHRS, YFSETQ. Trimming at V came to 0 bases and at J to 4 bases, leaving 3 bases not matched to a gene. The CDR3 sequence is CASSLVSGGTEAFF. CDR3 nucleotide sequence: TGCGCCAGCAGCTTGGTTTCAGGGGGCACTGAAGCTTTCTTT. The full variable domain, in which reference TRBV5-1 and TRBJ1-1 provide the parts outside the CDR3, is KAGVTQTPRYLIKTRGQQVTLSCSPISGHRSVSWYQQTPGQGLQFLFEYFSETQRNKGNFPGRFSGRQFSNSRSEMNVSTLELGDSALYLCASSLVSGGTEAFFGQGTRLTVV.

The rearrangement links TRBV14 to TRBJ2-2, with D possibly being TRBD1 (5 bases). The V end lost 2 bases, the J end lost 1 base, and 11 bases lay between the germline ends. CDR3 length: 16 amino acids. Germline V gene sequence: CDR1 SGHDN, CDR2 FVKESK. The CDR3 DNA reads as TGTGCCAGCAGCCAAATCGGAGACAGGAACACCGGGGAGCTGTTTTTT. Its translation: CASSQIGDRNTGELFF. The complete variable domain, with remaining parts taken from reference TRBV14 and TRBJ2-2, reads EAGVTQFPSHSVIEKGQTVTLRCDPISGHDNLYWYRRVMGKEIKFLLHFVKESKQDESGMPNNRFLAERTGGTYSTLKVQPAELEDSGVYFCASSQIGDRNTGELFFGEGSRLTVL.

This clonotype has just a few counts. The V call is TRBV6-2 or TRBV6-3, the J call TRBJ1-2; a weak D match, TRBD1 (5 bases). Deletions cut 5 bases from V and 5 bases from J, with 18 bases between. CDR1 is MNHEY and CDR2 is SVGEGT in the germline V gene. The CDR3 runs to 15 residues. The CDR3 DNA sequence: TGTGCCAGCAGTCGGACCCGACAGATCTTTTATGGCTACACCTTC. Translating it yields CASSRTRQIFYGYTF.

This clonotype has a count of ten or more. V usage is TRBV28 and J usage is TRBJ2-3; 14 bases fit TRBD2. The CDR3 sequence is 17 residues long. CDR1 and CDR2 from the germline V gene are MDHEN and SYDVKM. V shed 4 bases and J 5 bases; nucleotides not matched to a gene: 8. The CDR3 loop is CASSSRGLAGGEDTQYF. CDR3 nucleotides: TGTGCCAGCAGTTCAAGAGGACTAGCGGGAGGTGAAGATACGCAGTATTTT.

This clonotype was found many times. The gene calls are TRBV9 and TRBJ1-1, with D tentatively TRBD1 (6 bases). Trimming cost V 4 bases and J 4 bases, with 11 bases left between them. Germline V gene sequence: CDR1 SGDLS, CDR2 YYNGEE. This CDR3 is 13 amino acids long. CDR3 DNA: TGTGCCAGCAGCCGTACAGGGCTCACTGAAGCTTTCTTT. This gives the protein CASSRTGLTEAFF.

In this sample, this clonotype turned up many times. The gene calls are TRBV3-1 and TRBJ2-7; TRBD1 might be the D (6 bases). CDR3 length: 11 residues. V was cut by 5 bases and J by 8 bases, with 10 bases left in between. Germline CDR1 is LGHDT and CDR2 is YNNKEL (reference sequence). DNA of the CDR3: TGTGCCAGCAGCGAGACAGGTCAGCAGTACTTC. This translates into CASSETGQQYF.

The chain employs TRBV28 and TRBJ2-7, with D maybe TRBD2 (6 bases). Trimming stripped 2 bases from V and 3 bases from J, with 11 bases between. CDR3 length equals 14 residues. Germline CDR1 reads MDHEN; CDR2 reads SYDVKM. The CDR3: CASSLLPGVYEQYF. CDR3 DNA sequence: TGTGCCAGCAGTTTACTTCCGGGAGTCTACGAGCAGTACTTC. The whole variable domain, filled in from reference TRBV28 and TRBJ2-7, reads DVKVTQSSRYLVKRTGEKVFLECVQDMDHENMFWYRQDPGLGLRLIYFSYDVKMKEKGDIPEGYSVSREKKERFSLILESASTNQTSMYLCASSLLPGVYEQYFGPGTRLTVT.

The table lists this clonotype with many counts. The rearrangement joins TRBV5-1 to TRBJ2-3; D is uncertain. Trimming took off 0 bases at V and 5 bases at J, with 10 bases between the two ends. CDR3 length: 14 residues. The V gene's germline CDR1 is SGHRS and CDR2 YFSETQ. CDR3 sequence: CASSLVFGLDTQYF. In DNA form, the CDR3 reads TGCGCCAGCAGCTTGGTTTTCGGTTTAGATACGCAGTATTTT.

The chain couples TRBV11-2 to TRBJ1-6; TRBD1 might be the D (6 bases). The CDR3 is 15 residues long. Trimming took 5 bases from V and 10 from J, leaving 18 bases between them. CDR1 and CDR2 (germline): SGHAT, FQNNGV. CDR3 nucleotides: TGTGCCAGCAGCCCGGGCGGGGGGCGCGTGTCACCCCTCCACTTT. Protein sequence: CASSPGGGRVSPLHF.

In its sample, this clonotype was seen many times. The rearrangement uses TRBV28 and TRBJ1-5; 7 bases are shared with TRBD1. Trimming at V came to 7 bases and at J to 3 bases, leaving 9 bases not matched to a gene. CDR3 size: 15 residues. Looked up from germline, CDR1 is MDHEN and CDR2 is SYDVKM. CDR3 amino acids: CASKATGLPNQPQHF. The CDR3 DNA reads TGTGCCAGCAAGGCGACAGGGCTCCCCAATCAGCCCCAGCATTTT.

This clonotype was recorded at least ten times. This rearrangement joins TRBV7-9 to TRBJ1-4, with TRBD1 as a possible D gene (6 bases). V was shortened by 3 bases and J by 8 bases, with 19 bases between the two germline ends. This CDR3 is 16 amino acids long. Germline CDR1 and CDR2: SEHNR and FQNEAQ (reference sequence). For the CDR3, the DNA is TGTGCCAGCAGCTTGACAGGCCTAGGCCAAGGGGAAAAACTGTTTTTT. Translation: CASSLTGLGQGEKLFF.

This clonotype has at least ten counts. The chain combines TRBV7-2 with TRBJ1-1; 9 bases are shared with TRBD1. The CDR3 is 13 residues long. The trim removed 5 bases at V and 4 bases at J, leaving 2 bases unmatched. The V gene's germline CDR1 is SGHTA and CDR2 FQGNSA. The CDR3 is CASSATGGTEAFF. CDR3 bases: TGTGCCAGCAGCGCGACAGGGGGCACTGAAGCTTTCTTT.

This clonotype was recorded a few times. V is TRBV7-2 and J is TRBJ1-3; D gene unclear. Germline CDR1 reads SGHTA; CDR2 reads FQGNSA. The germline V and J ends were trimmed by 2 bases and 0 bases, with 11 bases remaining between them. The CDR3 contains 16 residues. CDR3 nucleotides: TGTGCCAGCAGCTTAAGTATCAGGAGCTCTGGAAACACCATATATTTT. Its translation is CASSLSIRSSGNTIYF. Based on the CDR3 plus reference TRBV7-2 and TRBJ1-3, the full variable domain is GAGVSQSPSNKVTEKGKDVELRCDPISGHTALYWYRQSLGQGLEFLIYFQGNSAPDKSGLPSDRFSAERTGGSVSTLTIQRTQQEDSAVYLCASSLSIRSSGNTIYFGEGSWLTVV.

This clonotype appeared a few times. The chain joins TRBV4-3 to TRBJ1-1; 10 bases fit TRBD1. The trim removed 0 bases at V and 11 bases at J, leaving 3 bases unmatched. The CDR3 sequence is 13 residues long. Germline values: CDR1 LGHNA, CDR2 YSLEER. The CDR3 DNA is TGCGCCAGCAGCCAAGATGGGACAGGGGCGGCTTTCTTT. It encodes CASSQDGTGAAFF.

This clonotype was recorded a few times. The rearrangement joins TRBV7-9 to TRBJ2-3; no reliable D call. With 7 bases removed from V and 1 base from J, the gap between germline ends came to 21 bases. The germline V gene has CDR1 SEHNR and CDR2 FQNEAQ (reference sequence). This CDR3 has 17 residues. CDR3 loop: CASILGTSSKGTDTQYF. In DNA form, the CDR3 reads TGTGCCAGCATCTTGGGTACCTCTTCAAAGGGCACAGATACGCAGTATTTT.

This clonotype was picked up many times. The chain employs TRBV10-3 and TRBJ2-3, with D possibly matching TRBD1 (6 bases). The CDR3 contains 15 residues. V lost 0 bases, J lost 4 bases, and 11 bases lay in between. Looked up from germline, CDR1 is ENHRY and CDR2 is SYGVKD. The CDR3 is CAISESLQGADTQYF. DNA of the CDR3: TGTGCCATCAGTGAGTCCCTACAGGGTGCAGATACGCAGTATTTT.

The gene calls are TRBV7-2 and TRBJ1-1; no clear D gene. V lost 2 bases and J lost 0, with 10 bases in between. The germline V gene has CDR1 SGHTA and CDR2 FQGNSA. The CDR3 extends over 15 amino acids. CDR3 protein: CASSLRGEVNTEAFF. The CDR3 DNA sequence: TGTGCCAGCAGCTTAAGAGGTGAAGTGAACACTGAAGCTTTCTTT.

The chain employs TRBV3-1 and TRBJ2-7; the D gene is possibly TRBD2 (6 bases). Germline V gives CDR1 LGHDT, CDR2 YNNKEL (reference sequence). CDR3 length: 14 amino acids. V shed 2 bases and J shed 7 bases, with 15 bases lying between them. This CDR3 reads CASSQPTRSREQYF. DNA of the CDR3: TGTGCCAGCAGCCAACCGACTAGGTCGAGGGAGCAGTACTTC.